These T cell receptor beta chains were read from a single sample in a study of OX40 agonist ivuxolimab in advanced cancers. TCRdb keeps only in-frame clones here, not all; method: immunoSEQ multiplex PCR. The top ten clones hold about 9.4% of a sample with approximately 12,000 clones, roughly 80% of them seen once. Material: CD4+ or CD8+ T cells sorted from blood, obtained in a trial of the OX40 agonist ivuxolimab. These receptors all come from an adult with an advanced solid tumor such as melanoma, head and neck, liver or kidney cancer. The CDR3 runs from the conserved cysteine through the conserved F or W. Each record gives: V gene, J gene, D gene, clone size, CDR3 protein, CDR3 DNA. D genes are given only for firm matches. Only part of the rows carry a size: once, few, many, or a class if the clone is expanded.

V gene: TRBV11-2; J gene: TRBJ2-7; D gene: .; clone size: .; CDR3 protein: CASSRWGNTYEQYF; CDR3 DNA: TGTGCCAGCAGCCGCTGGGGCAACACCTACGAGCAGTACTTC
V gene: TRBV4-1; J gene: TRBJ2-3; D gene: .; clone size: .; CDR3 protein: CASSPHPGTDTQYF; CDR3 DNA: TGCGCCAGCAGCCCGCATCCCGGCACAGATACGCAGTATTTT
V gene: TRBV6-5; J gene: TRBJ2-5; D gene: TRBD1; clone size: .; CDR3 protein: CASSEGQLQETQYF; CDR3 DNA: TGTGCCAGCAGCGAGGGACAGCTCCAAGAGACCCAGTACTTC
V gene: TRBV9; J gene: TRBJ2-1; D gene: TRBD2; clone size: medium-sized; CDR3 protein: CASSASGRGYNEQFF; CDR3 DNA: TGTGCCAGCAGCGCGAGCGGGAGGGGTTACAATGAGCAGTTCTTC
V gene: TRBV5-5; J gene: TRBJ2-1; D gene: .; clone size: .; CDR3 protein: CASSLVRDPGHEQFF; CDR3 DNA: TGTGCCAGCAGCTTGGTGCGGGACCCCGGCCATGAGCAGTTCTTC
V gene: TRBV4-1; J gene: TRBJ1-3; D gene: .; clone size: .; CDR3 protein: CASSQDPAGPGNTIYF; CDR3 DNA: TGCGCCAGCAGCCAAGATCCGGCAGGGCCTGGAAACACCATATATTTT
V gene: TRBV7-9; J gene: TRBJ2-1; D gene: .; clone size: .; CDR3 protein: CASSLKAPEEQFF; CDR3 DNA: TGTGCCAGCAGCTTAAAGGCTCCGGAGGAGCAGTTCTTC
V gene: TRBV6-5; J gene: TRBJ2-1; D gene: .; clone size: .; CDR3 protein: CASSYTDSHEQFF; CDR3 DNA: TGTGCCAGCAGTTATACTGACTCTCATGAGCAGTTCTTC
V gene: TRBV2; J gene: TRBJ2-3; D gene: .; clone size: .; CDR3 protein: CAIDEEVADTQYF; CDR3 DNA: TGTGCCATAGACGAAGAAGTTGCAGATACGCAGTATTTT
V gene: TRBV9; J gene: TRBJ2-1; D gene: .; clone size: .; CDR3 protein: CASSAGAYNEQFF; CDR3 DNA: TGTGCCAGCAGCGCAGGGGCATACAATGAGCAGTTCTTC
V gene: TRBV11-3; J gene: TRBJ2-7; D gene: .; clone size: few; CDR3 protein: CASSLRKDVHSYEQYF; CDR3 DNA: TGTGCCAGCAGCTTAAGGAAAGACGTACACTCCTACGAGCAGTACTTC
V gene: TRBV9; J gene: TRBJ2-2; D gene: .; clone size: .; CDR3 protein: CASSDPGTASNTGELFF; CDR3 DNA: TGTGCCAGCAGCGATCCCGGGACGGCCTCGAACACCGGGGAGCTGTTTTTT
V gene: TRBV5-4; J gene: TRBJ2-7; D gene: TRBD2; clone size: .; CDR3 protein: CASRLAGGLEQYF; CDR3 DNA: TGTGCCAGCAGACTAGCGGGAGGGTTAGAGCAGTACTTC
V gene: TRBV13; J gene: TRBJ2-6; D gene: TRBD2; clone size: .; CDR3 protein: CASSTGGAQPGANVLTF; CDR3 DNA: TGTGCCAGCAGCACCGGGGGGGCCCAGCCTGGGGCCAACGTCCTGACTTTC
V gene: TRBV6-5; J gene: TRBJ2-7; D gene: TRBD1; clone size: .; CDR3 protein: CASNLRTGAFYEQYF; CDR3 DNA: TGTGCCAGCAACCTCCGGACAGGGGCGTTCTACGAGCAGTACTTC
V gene: TRBV28; J gene: TRBJ2-7; D gene: .; clone size: .; CDR3 protein: CASSLTGLSYEQHF; CDR3 DNA: TGTGCCAGCAGTTTAACGGGTCTTTCCTACGAGCAGCACTTC
V gene: TRBV4-1; J gene: TRBJ2-1; D gene: .; clone size: .; CDR3 protein: CASSQGGRLFF; CDR3 DNA: TGCGCCAGCAGCCAAGGTGGGAGACTGTTCTTC
V gene: TRBV7-2; J gene: TRBJ2-7; D gene: TRBD2; clone size: .; CDR3 protein: CASSLVGRASYEQYF; CDR3 DNA: TGTGCCAGCAGCTTAGTCGGGAGGGCCTCCTACGAGCAGTACTTC
V gene: TRBV7-9; J gene: TRBJ2-7; D gene: TRBD2; clone size: .; CDR3 protein: CASSPPGGSVEQYF; CDR3 DNA: TGTGCCAGCAGCCCCCCTGGCGGGAGTGTCGAGCAGTACTTC
V gene: TRBV15; J gene: TRBJ2-7; D gene: .; clone size: .; CDR3 protein: CATRLASFNEQYF; CDR3 DNA: TGTGCCACCCGATTGGCTAGTTTCAACGAGCAGTACTTT
V gene: TRBV27; J gene: TRBJ2-5; D gene: .; clone size: .; CDR3 protein: CASSPEGETQYF; CDR3 DNA: TGTGCCAGCAGTCCCGAGGGGGAGACCCAGTACTTC
V gene: TRBV28; J gene: TRBJ1-4; D gene: .; clone size: .; CDR3 protein: CASSPGRATNEKLFF; CDR3 DNA: TGTGCCAGCAGCCCCGGAAGAGCAACTAATGAAAAACTGTTTTTT
V gene: TRBV6-1; J gene: TRBJ2-7; D gene: TRBD1; clone size: .; CDR3 protein: CAIRLGQGRGEQYF; CDR3 DNA: TGTGCCATTAGACTGGGACAGGGACGGGGCGAGCAGTACTTC
V gene: TRBV6-5; J gene: TRBJ1-5; D gene: .; clone size: .; CDR3 protein: CASSDLGNQPQHF; CDR3 DNA: TGTGCCAGCAGCGATCTAGGCAATCAGCCCCAGCATTTT
V gene: TRBV7-8; J gene: TRBJ2-7; D gene: TRBD2; clone size: few; CDR3 protein: CASSLGAGGSEQYF; CDR3 DNA: TGTGCCAGCAGCTTAGGAGCGGGAGGCTCCGAGCAGTACTTC
V gene: TRBV7-6; J gene: TRBJ2-3; D gene: .; clone size: medium-sized; CDR3 protein: CASSPDWDPTDTQYF; CDR3 DNA: TGTGCCAGCAGCCCGGACTGGGACCCCACAGATACGCAGTATTTT
V gene: TRBV13; J gene: TRBJ2-5; D gene: TRBD2; clone size: .; CDR3 protein: CASSLTAGGEGETQYF; CDR3 DNA: TGTGCCAGCAGCTTAACGGCGGGAGGGGAGGGGGAGACCCAGTACTTC
V gene: TRBV6-5; J gene: TRBJ2-5; D gene: .; clone size: .; CDR3 protein: CASTLRWGETQYF; CDR3 DNA: TGTGCCAGCACCCTAAGGTGGGGAGAGACCCAGTACTTC
V gene: TRBV11-2; J gene: TRBJ2-3; D gene: .; clone size: .; CDR3 protein: CASSLGGRSGDTQYF; CDR3 DNA: TGTGCCAGCAGCTTAGGGGGGAGATCGGGAGATACGCAGTATTTT
V gene: TRBV20-1; J gene: TRBJ2-1; D gene: .; clone size: .; CDR3 protein: CRGKRAEQFF; CDR3 DNA: TGCAGGGGTAAGCGGGCGGAGCAGTTCTTC
V gene: TRBV21-1; J gene: TRBJ2-5; D gene: .; clone size: .; CDR3 protein: CASSLDSQETQYF; CDR3 DNA: TGTGCCAGCAGCCTCGACAGCCAAGAGACCCAGTACTTC
V gene: TRBV4-1; J gene: TRBJ2-5; D gene: .; clone size: .; CDR3 protein: CASSQGGTATGYQYF; CDR3 DNA: TGCGCCAGCAGCCAAGGCGGGACAGCCACCGGTTACCAGTACTTC
V gene: TRBV15; J gene: TRBJ1-5; D gene: .; clone size: .; CDR3 protein: CATSRDLSNQPQHF; CDR3 DNA: TGTGCCACCAGCAGAGATCTAAGCAATCAGCCCCAGCATTTT
V gene: TRBV4-3; J gene: TRBJ2-1; D gene: TRBD2; clone size: .; CDR3 protein: CASSQESGSYNEQFF; CDR3 DNA: TGCGCCAGCAGCCAAGAAAGCGGGAGTTACAATGAGCAGTTCTTC
V gene: TRBV21-1; J gene: TRBJ2-2; D gene: .; clone size: .; CDR3 protein: CAGLAGSGGELFF; CDR3 DNA: TGTGCGGGACTAGCGGGATCGGGCGGGGAGCTGTTTTTT
V gene: TRBV11-3; J gene: TRBJ2-3; D gene: TRBD2; clone size: .; CDR3 protein: CASSLPQREGRYEDTQYF; CDR3 DNA: TGTGCCAGCAGCTTACCCCAGCGGGAGGGCCGTTATGAAGATACGCAGTATTTT
V gene: TRBV5-6; J gene: TRBJ2-1; D gene: .; clone size: .; CDR3 protein: CASSRQGWPYNEQFF; CDR3 DNA: TGTGCCAGCAGCAGGCAGGGATGGCCCTACAATGAGCAGTTCTTC
V gene: TRBV9; J gene: TRBJ2-1; D gene: .; clone size: .; CDR3 protein: CASSVVGMDSEQFF; CDR3 DNA: TGTGCCAGCAGCGTAGTGGGGATGGATAGTGAGCAGTTCTTC
V gene: TRBV9; J gene: TRBJ2-1; D gene: .; clone size: .; CDR3 protein: CASRDPLGDEQFF; CDR3 DNA: TGTGCCAGCAGAGACCCCTTAGGCGATGAGCAGTTCTTC
V gene: TRBV4-3; J gene: TRBJ2-1; D gene: TRBD2; clone size: .; CDR3 protein: CASSQEVRREYNEQFF; CDR3 DNA: TGCGCCAGCAGCCAAGAAGTCCGGCGGGAGTACAATGAGCAGTTCTTC
V gene: TRBV30; J gene: TRBJ2-5; D gene: .; clone size: once; CDR3 protein: CAWSVAGSEETQYF; CDR3 DNA: TGTGCCTGGAGTGTGGCGGGGTCCGAAGAGACCCAGTACTTC
V gene: TRBV20-1; J gene: TRBJ2-7; D gene: .; clone size: .; CDR3 protein: CSAGAAYEQYF; CDR3 DNA: TGCAGTGCGGGGGCCGCCTACGAGCAGTACTTC
V gene: TRBV6-5; J gene: TRBJ2-7; D gene: TRBD2; clone size: .; CDR3 protein: CASSYTSGRSYEQYF; CDR3 DNA: TGTGCCAGCAGTTATACTAGCGGGCGTTCCTACGAGCAGTACTTC
V gene: TRBV27; J gene: TRBJ2-5; D gene: .; clone size: .; CDR3 protein: CASSFRGSGQETQYF; CDR3 DNA: TGTGCCAGCAGTTTCCGGGGTAGCGGCCAAGAGACCCAGTACTTC
V gene: TRBV7-9; J gene: TRBJ2-5; D gene: TRBD2; clone size: .; CDR3 protein: CASSLRQGGQETQYF; CDR3 DNA: TGTGCCAGCAGCTTAAGGCAGGGAGGGCAAGAGACCCAGTACTTC
V gene: TRBV29-1; J gene: TRBJ2-5; D gene: .; clone size: .; CDR3 protein: CSVEEETQYF; CDR3 DNA: TGCAGCGTTGAAGAAGAGACCCAGTACTTC
V gene: TRBV5-8; J gene: TRBJ2-2; D gene: TRBD2; clone size: .; CDR3 protein: CASSGGLAANTNTGELFF; CDR3 DNA: TGTGCCAGCAGCGGTGGACTAGCGGCGAATACGAACACCGGGGAGCTGTTTTTT